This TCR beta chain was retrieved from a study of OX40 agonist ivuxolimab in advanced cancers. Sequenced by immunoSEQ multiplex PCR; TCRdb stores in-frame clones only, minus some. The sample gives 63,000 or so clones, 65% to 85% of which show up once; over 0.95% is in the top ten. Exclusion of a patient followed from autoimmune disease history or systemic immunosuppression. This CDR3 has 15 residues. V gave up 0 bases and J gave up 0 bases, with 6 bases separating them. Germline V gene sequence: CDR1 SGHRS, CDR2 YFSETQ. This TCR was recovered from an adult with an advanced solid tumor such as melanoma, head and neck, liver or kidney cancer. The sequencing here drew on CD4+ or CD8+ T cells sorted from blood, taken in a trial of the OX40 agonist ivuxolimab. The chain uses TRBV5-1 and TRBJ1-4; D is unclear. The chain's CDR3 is CASSLVRATNEKLFF. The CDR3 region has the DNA TGCGCCAGCAGCTTGGTTCGCGCAACTAATGAAAAACTGTTTTTT.